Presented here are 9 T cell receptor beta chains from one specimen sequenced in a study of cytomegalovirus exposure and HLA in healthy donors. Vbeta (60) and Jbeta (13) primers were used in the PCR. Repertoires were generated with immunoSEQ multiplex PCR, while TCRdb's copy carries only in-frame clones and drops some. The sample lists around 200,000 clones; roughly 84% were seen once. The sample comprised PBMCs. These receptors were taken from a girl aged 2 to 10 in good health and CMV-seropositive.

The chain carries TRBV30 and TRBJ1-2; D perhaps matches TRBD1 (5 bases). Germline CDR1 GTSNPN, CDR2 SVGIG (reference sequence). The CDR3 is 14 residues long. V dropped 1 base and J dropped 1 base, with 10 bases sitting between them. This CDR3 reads CAWSGRRVNYGYTF. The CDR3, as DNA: TGTGCCTGGAGTGGTCGCAGGGTTAACTATGGCTACACCTTC.

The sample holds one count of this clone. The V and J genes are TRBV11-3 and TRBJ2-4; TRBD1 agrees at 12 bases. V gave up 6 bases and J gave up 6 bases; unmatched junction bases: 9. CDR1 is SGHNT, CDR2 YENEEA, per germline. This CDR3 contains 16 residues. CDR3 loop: CASSAGDRGRGNIQYF. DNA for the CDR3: TGTGCCAGCAGTGCCGGGGACAGGGGGCGCGGAAACATTCAGTACTTC.

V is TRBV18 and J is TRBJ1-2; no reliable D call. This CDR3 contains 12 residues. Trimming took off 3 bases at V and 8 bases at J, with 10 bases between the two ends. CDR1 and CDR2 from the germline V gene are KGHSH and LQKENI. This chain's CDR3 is CASSPQEGGYTF. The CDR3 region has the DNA TGTGCCAGCTCACCCCAGGAGGGCGGCTACACCTTC.

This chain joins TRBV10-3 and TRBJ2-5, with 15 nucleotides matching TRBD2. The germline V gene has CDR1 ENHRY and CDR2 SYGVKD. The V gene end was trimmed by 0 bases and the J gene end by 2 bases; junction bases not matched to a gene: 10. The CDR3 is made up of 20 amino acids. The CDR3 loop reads CAISESPGLAGGNKQETQYF. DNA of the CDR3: TGTGCCATCAGTGAGTCTCCCGGACTAGCGGGAGGGAACAAACAAGAGACCCAGTACTTC.

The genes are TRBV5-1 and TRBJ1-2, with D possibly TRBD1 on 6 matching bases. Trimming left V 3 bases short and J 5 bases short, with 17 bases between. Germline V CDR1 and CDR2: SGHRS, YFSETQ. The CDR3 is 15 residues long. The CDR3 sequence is CASSSRTAISYGYTF. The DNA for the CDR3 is TGCGCCAGCAGCTCTCGGACAGCAATAAGTTATGGCTACACCTTC.

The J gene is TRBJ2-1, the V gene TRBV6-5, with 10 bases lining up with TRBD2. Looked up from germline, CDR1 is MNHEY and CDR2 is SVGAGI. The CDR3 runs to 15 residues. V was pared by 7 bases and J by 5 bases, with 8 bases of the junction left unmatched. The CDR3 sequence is CASTDYSGRNNEQFF. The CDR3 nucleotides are TGTGCCAGCACTGATTATAGCGGGAGGAACAATGAGCAGTTCTTC.

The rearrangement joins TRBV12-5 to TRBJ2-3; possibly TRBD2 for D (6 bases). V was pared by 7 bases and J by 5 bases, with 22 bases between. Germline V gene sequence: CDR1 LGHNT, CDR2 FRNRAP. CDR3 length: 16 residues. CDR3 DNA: TGTGCTAGTGTCGAACCCGGGACTCCATCGGGAGATACGCAGTATTTT. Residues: CASVEPGTPSGDTQYF.

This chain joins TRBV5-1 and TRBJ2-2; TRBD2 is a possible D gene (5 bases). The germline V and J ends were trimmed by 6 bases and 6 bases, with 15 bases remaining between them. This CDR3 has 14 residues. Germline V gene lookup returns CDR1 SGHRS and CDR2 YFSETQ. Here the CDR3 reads CASTLREGAGELFF. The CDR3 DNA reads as TGCGCCAGCACCCTTCGCGAGGGAGCCGGGGAGCTGTTTTTT.

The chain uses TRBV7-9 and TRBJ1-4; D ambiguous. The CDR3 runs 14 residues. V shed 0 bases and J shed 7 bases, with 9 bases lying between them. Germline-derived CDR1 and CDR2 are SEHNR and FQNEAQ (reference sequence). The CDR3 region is CASSLAGSFEKLFF. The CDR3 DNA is TGTGCCAGCAGCTTAGCCGGTTCCTTTGAAAAACTGTTTTTT.